This T cell receptor beta chain was captured in a study of cytomegalovirus exposure and HLA in healthy donors. Study context: Earlier, roughly 120 million unique TCR beta sequences were recovered from roughly 170 million T cells by an analysis. Study-level findings and limits: An analysis was carried out at a later point. It showed that HLA-associated TCR beta chains were more clonally expanded than equally common non-associated chains. High specificity and sensitivity for cytomegalovirus status were reported for the classifier.

The PCR used 60 Vbeta and 13 Jbeta primers. Generated by immunoSEQ multiplex PCR, the TCRdb table keeps only in-frame clones and is missing some. The table has 50,000 to 70,000 clones, 80% seen once. Germline V lookup: CDR1 SGHTA, CDR2 FQGNSA. V lost 7 bases, J lost 2 bases, and 9 bases stayed unmatched. The CDR3 is 15 residues long. To note about this clone: The antigen is undetermined.

This sequence was found in a male donor in good health and CMV-seronegative. Sequenced: PBMCs. The chain uses TRBV7-2 and TRBJ2-5, with 8 bases lining up with TRBD2. CDR3 nucleotide sequence: TGTGCCAGCACCCTTAGGGCTAGCGGGCAAGAGACCCAGTACTTC. Amino acid sequence: CASTLRASGQETQYF.